The clone carrying this T cell receptor (beta chain) has more than one count but fewer than ten. TCRdb passed the 5' RACE reads through MiXCR, listing each CDR3 protein once. The data hold about 120,000 distinct CDR3 sequences, with 10% to 15% observed a single time. Time point reported: blood at routine non-recurrence follow-up after resection. The study sequenced unsorted whole RNA from tumor, nontumor lung or frozen PBMC. V was pared by 3 bases and J by 2 bases, with 0 bases of the junction left unmatched. The length of the CDR3 is 13 residues. The data were taken from a study of spatial heterogeneity in lung cancer.

The chain employs TRBV12-3 or TRBV12-4 and TRBJ2-7; 8 bases match TRBD1. The clonotype was recovered from a male donor with early-stage non-small cell lung cancer. Source: PBMCs, taken at follow-up. Here the CDR3 DNA reads TGTGCCAGCAGTTTGACAGGGGCCTACGAGCAGTACTTC. As protein: CASSLTGAYEQYF.